This T cell receptor (beta chain) was sequenced for a study of shared clonotypes between healthy human individuals. Study information: CD4 naive cells filled three plates per donor, CD4 memory three, CD8 naive two and CD8 memory one.

After removal of 2 bases from V and 0 bases from J, the junction contained 10 bases not matched to a gene. In germline, CDR1 is SNHLY, CDR2 FYNNEI. The CDR3 is 19 amino acids. This table comes from immunoSEQ multiplex PCR, and its TCRdb copy is limited to in-frame clones, with some not included. The table shows 2 million to 3 million clones, with 90% to 95% occurring only once. Study donors comprised healthy, HIV-negative adults devoid of recent acute infection or vaccination. The clonotype comes from a man aged 18-30 years in good health. The chain has TRBV2 and TRBJ2-6; 7 bases line up with TRBD1. The source material was naive CD4+ T cells sorted from blood. Subset defined: CD45RA+ positively selected. CDR3 protein: CASSERRGRKISGANVLTF. The CDR3 DNA follows: TGTGCCAGCAGTGAAAGAAGGGGGCGGAAAATCTCTGGGGCCAACGTCCTGACTTTC.